The clone carrying this T cell receptor beta chain has just a few counts. TCRdb keeps only in-frame clones here, not all; method: immunoSEQ multiplex PCR. Of 160,000 or so clones in the sample, roughly 80% are singletons; the top ten hold less than 4%. The data originate from a study of blood T cell repertoires in COVID-19. Looking at the study overall: Sources were T cells, B-cell-depleted T cells, or PBMCs; the material itself was cDNA or gDNA.

Donors in Cohort 3 counted as recovered after two negative PCRs, clearance, or symptom resolution. V lost 5 bases, J lost 8 bases, and 10 bases stayed unmatched. The CDR3 sequence is 15 residues long. Germline V gives CDR1 WNHNN, CDR2 SYGVQD (reference sequence). The chain links TRBV10-1 to TRBJ1-4; 8 nucleotides line up with TRBD1. This TCR came from a woman in her sixties who had recovered from COVID-19. Sequencing was performed on PBMCs or T cells enriched from blood (not recorded which). The CDR3 loop is CASSKSYGTGEKLFF. In DNA, the CDR3 is TGCGCCAGCAGTAAAAGCTATGGGACAGGAGAAAAACTGTTTTTT.